The 6 T cell receptor beta chains below all came from one sample that was sequenced in a study of CD8+CD57+ T cells in acquired aplastic anemia. Profiling of TCR beta VDJ combinations and CDR3 sequences used genomic DNA as template. TCRdb processed the reads anew with MiXCR; each CDR3 protein has one entry. The table includes around 180,000 distinct CDR3 sequences, 64% detected once. Sample: sorted CD4+, CD8+, or CD8+CD57+ T cells (not recorded which) from PBMCs. These receptor sequences come from a human donor with severe aplastic anemia or a healthy control (not recorded which).

Many counts were recorded for this clonotype. V usage is TRBV6-1 and J usage is TRBJ1-2; the D gene is possibly TRBD1 (6 bases). From germline, CDR1 is MNHNS and CDR2 SASEGT. The CDR3 has 14 amino acids. Trimming took off 3 bases at V and 6 bases at J, with 14 bases between the two ends. The CDR3 sequence: CASSDPGAMDGYTF. DNA for the CDR3: TGTGCCAGCAGTGATCCAGGGGCGATGGATGGCTACACCTTC.

V gene TRBV7-9 combines with J gene TRBJ1-2; TRBD1 might be the D (6 bases). V shed 6 bases and J shed 4 bases, with 15 bases lying between them. The length of the CDR3 is 14 residues. Germline-derived CDR1 and CDR2 are SEHNR and FQNEAQ (reference sequence). CDR3 nucleotide sequence: TGTGCCAGCAGAAATATCGACAGGATCTATGGCTACACCTTC. Translation gives CASRNIDRIYGYTF.

This clonotype was picked up many times. The rearrangement links TRBV29-1 to TRBJ1-1; the match to TRBD1 covers 10 bases. CDR3 length: 13 amino acids. Germline V gene data show CDR1 as SQVTM and CDR2 as ANQGSEA. The J segment lost 6 bases and the V segment lost 5 bases, leaving 6 bases of the junction unmatched. The CDR3 spells CSVLGQGISEAFF. The DNA for the CDR3 is TGCAGCGTTCTGGGACAGGGGATCTCTGAAGCTTTCTTT.

DNA of the CDR3: TGTGCCAGCAGTCGACAGGGAAACTATGGCTACACCTTC. Protein: CASSRQGNYGYTF. The rearrangement joins TRBV2 to TRBJ1-2, with TRBD1 matching over 7 bases. V trimming: 5 bases; J trimming: 2 bases; junction bases outside the gene matches: 2. This CDR3 comprises 13 residues. CDR1 is SNHLY and CDR2 is FYNNEI in the germline V gene. The complete variable domain, with remaining parts taken from reference TRBV2 and TRBJ1-2, reads EPEVTQTPSHQVTQMGQEVILRCVPISNHLYFYWYRQILGQKVEFLVSFYNNEISEKSEIFDDQFSVERPDGSNFTLKIRSTKLEDSAMYFCASSRQGNYGYTFGSGTRLTVV.

This clonotype was picked up many times. The genes are TRBV19 and TRBJ1-1; no reliable D call. This CDR3 region has 14 residues. In germline, CDR1 is LNHDA, CDR2 SQIVND (reference sequence). Trimming shortened V by 3 bases and J by 5 bases, and 13 bases separated the two germline ends. CDR3 protein: CASSIGGEGTEAFF. As DNA, the CDR3 is TGTGCCAGTAGTATCGGCGGCGAAGGAACTGAAGCTTTCTTT.

This rearrangement joins TRBV7-9 to TRBJ2-7, with D perhaps being TRBD1 or TRBD2 (5 bases each). Germline lookup yields CDR1 SEHNR and CDR2 FQNEAQ (reference sequence). With 6 bases removed from V and 5 bases from J, the gap between germline ends came to 20 bases. This CDR3 has 15 residues. The CDR3 sequence: CASSHPPRGLHEQYF. The CDR3 nucleotides are TGTGCCAGCAGTCACCCGCCGAGGGGCCTCCACGAGCAGTACTTC. Looking up the rest from reference TRBV7-9 and TRBJ2-7 gives the full variable domain: DTGVSQNPRHKITKRGQNVTFRCDPISEHNRLYWYRQTLGQGPEFLTYFQNEAQLEKSRLLSDRFSAERPKGSFSTLEIQRTEQGDSAMYLCASSHPPRGLHEQYFGPGTRLTVT.